This TCR beta chain is drawn from a study of T cell responses to AZD1222 COVID-19 vaccine. This CDR3 is built from 15 residues. V gave up 2 bases and J gave up 8 bases, with 18 bases separating them. CDR1 is LGHNA and CDR2 is YNFKEQ in the germline V gene. On this clone: The antigen remains undetermined.

Sequencing was performed with immunoSEQ multiplex PCR; in TCRdb, only in-frame clones are kept and a portion is missing. The sample consists of 90,000 to 120,000 clones, around 91% of them appearing once. Overall study findings and caveats: Nearly half of spike-specific TCRs reportedly target unmutated variant regions. Only five or six AZD1222 recipients tested seropositive at baseline. When two AZD1222 doses had been given, Spike-specific TCR breadth and depth rose. The donor group comprised mostly white British people and more females; the analysis possibly underestimated clonal diversity.

Specimen: peripheral blood, collected on day 0 of AZD1222 vaccination. The J gene is TRBJ2-5, the V gene TRBV4-2; D unclear. The source of this sequence is an adult in good health. CDR3 bases: TGTGCCAGCAGCCAACTAAACTCTAGGTTACAAACCCAGTACTTC. It translates to CASSQLNSRLQTQYF.